Listed here are 30 T cell receptor beta chains from one sample, sequenced in a study of CD8+CD57+ T cells in acquired aplastic anemia. Genomic DNA templated the TCR beta VDJ and CDR3 profiling. Each CDR3 protein gets one entry after TCRdb re-called the reads with MiXCR. The table records hundreds of thousands of distinct CDR3 sequences, approximately 50% of them present only once. Patients picked for sequencing had shown CD8+CD57+ cell expansion detected by flow cytometry. Sequenced material: sorted CD4+, CD8+, or CD8+CD57+ T cells (not recorded which) from PBMCs. The origin of the receptors is a human donor with aplastic anemia.

The gene calls are TRBV10-3 and TRBJ1-3; no firm D call. Germline V gene lookup returns CDR1 ENHRY and CDR2 SYGVKD. V was clipped by 7 bases and J by 2 bases, with 9 bases between them. The CDR3 is made up of 13 amino acids. CDR3 residues: CAITPSPGNTIYF. CDR3 DNA: TGTGCCATCACCCCCAGTCCTGGAAACACCATATATTTT.

As regards this clonotype: Just one base apart from a much larger clone, this may be a read error. V gene TRBV2 combines with J gene TRBJ1-1, with D unresolved. The CDR3 has 15 amino acids. Germline V CDR1 and CDR2: SNHLY, FYNNEI. The ends were cut back, 2 bases at V and 3 bases at J, with 13 bases in the middle. The CDR3: CASSESLRSDTEAFF. For the CDR3, the DNA is TGTGCCAGCAGTGAATCGCTGCGGTCCGACACTGAAGCTTTCTTT.

This clonotype came up many times. The rearrangement uses TRBV7-9 and TRBJ2-1, with 7 bases identical to TRBD2. CDR1 is SEHNR, CDR2 FQNEAQ, per germline (reference sequence). The CDR3 length is 17 residues. The V and J ends lost 4 bases and 1 base, in that order; junction bases with no gene match: 10. In DNA form, the CDR3 reads TGTGCCAGCAGCTCAATCCGGGACTACCAATCCTACAATGAGCAGTTCTTC. It encodes CASSSIRDYQSYNEQFF. The full variable domain, with the rest looked up from reference TRBV7-9 and TRBJ2-1, is DTGVSQNPRHKITKRGQNVTFRCDPISEHNRLYWYRQTLGQGPEFLTYFQNEAQLEKSRLLSDRFSAERPKGSFSTLEIQRTEQGDSAMYLCASSSIRDYQSYNEQFFGPGTRLTVL.

The rearrangement joins TRBV7-6 to TRBJ2-5; D gene unclear. The CDR3 spans 12 residues. V was shortened by 0 bases and J by 4 bases, with 3 bases between the two germline ends. Germline V gene sequence: CDR1 SGHVS, CDR2 FNYEAQ. The chain's CDR3 is CASSLATETQYF. The CDR3 DNA reads TGTGCCAGCAGCTTAGCTACAGAGACCCAGTACTTC.

Remarks on this clonotype: Its ends do not fully match the called genes, so a read error is possible. This chain uses TRBV7-8 with TRBJ2-7, with 7 bases that match TRBD1. CDR3 size: 16 residues. In germline, CDR1 is SGHVS, CDR2 FQNEAQ. DNA for the CDR3: TGCGCCAGCAGCCAAGATCAAGACAGGGTATTCGACGAGCAGTACTTC. This sequence encodes CASSQDQDRVFDEQYF.

This clonotype was recorded a few times. A much larger clone lies a single base off, so this may be a read error. The chain links TRBV7-2 to TRBJ2-7; unclear D gene. This CDR3 contains 16 residues. Germline-derived CDR1 and CDR2 are SGHTA and FQGNSA. The CDR3 DNA reads as TGCGCCAGCAGCCAAGAGGCCACCTTCAGTGTGGGCGAGCAGTACTTC. It yields the protein CASSQEATFSVGEQYF.

The chain recombines TRBV7-3 with TRBJ1-1; 9 bases are shared with TRBD1. Germline CDR1 is SGHTA and CDR2 is FQGTGA. This CDR3 contains 14 residues. The J segment lost 5 bases and the V segment lost 6 bases, leaving 7 bases of the junction unmatched. The DNA of the CDR3 is TGTGCCAGCAGGCCACAGGGGGCGGGGACTGAAGCTTTCTTT. Translation: CASRPQGAGTEAFF.

This clonotype was recorded once. The J gene is TRBJ2-7, the V gene TRBV18, with D perhaps matching TRBD1 (6 bases). The CDR3 runs to 13 residues. The germline CDR1 and CDR2 sequences are KGHSH and LQKENI. Trimming left V 4 bases short and J 5 bases short, with 12 bases between. This CDR3 reads CASSLGQTHEQYV. The CDR3 bases are TGTGCCAGCTCACTCGGACAGACCCACGAGCAGTACGTC.

The gene calls are TRBV25-1 and TRBJ1-4; D might be TRBD1 (5 bases). Germline CDR1 reads MGHDK; CDR2 reads SYGVNS. V was pared by 5 bases and J by 8 bases, with 9 bases between. CDR3 length: 12 amino acids. DNA for the CDR3: TGTGCCAGCAGTAAACAGGAGGAAAAACTGTTTTTT. It specifies CASSKQEEKLFF. The variable domain in full, completed from reference TRBV25-1 and TRBJ1-4, reads EADIYQTPRYLVIGTGKKITLECSQTMGHDKMYWYQQDPGMELHLIHYSYGVNSTEKGDLSSESTVSRIRTEHFPLTLESARPSHTSQYLCASSKQEEKLFFGSGTQLSVL.

The sample holds many counts of this clonotype. The chain combines TRBV12-3 or TRBV12-4 with TRBJ1-2, with D unclear. Between the trimmed V and J ends, which lost 4 bases and 6 bases, there was a span of 15 bases. This CDR3 is 14 amino acids long. CDR3: CASSSPPGRDGYTF. The CDR3 DNA reads as TGTGCCAGCAGTTCCCCCCCGGGAAGAGATGGCTACACCTTC.

This clonotype was recorded many times. The genes are TRBV20-1 and TRBJ2-1; D ambiguous. Trimming cost V 3 bases and J 5 bases, with 14 bases left between them. The CDR3 consists of 14 residues. CDR1 and CDR2 (germline): DFQATT, SNEGSKA (reference sequence). This chain's CDR3 is CSASLTLTDNEQFF. The CDR3 bases are TGCAGTGCTAGCCTGACGCTTACTGACAATGAGCAGTTCTTC.

This chain links TRBV7-2 with TRBJ1-1; D is possibly TRBD1 (6 bases). The germline CDR1 and CDR2 sequences are SGHTA and FQGNSA. Between the trimmed V and J ends, which lost 11 bases and 4 bases, there was a span of 14 bases. CDR3 length: 12 amino acids. The CDR3 region has the DNA TGTGCCGAGAGTGACAGGTCCACTGAAGCTTTCTTT. It codes for CAESDRSTEAFF.

This clonotype was counted ten times or more. This rearrangement joins TRBV14 to TRBJ2-2; D is uncertain. V was trimmed by 4 bases and J by 4 bases, leaving 10 bases between them. The CDR3 length is 14 residues. Germline V lookup: CDR1 SGHDN, CDR2 FVKESK. CDR3 residues: CASSLRTGTGELFF. The CDR3 nucleotides read TGTGCCAGCAGCCTTCGGACGGGCACCGGGGAGCTGTTTTTT.

The rearrangement uses TRBV15 and TRBJ2-1; 7 bases fit TRBD2. The CDR3 is made up of 16 amino acids. From germline, CDR1 is LNHNV and CDR2 YYDKDF (reference sequence). The junction had 11 bases not matched to a gene; V was cut back by 1 base and J by 8 bases. The CDR3 region is CATSRGSSGPSDEQFF. The CDR3 DNA sequence: TGTGCCACCAGCAGAGGCTCTAGCGGACCCAGCGATGAGCAGTTCTTC.

The chain combines TRBV4-3 with TRBJ2-7; 8 bases agree with TRBD1. Germline CDR1 and CDR2: LGHNA and YSLEER. The CDR3 spans 15 residues. The J segment lost 5 bases and the V segment lost 2 bases, leaving 8 bases of the junction unmatched. The CDR3 coding sequence is TGCGCCAGCAGCCAACGGCAGGGGGCAACCCACGAGCAGTACTTC. Translating gives CASSQRQGATHEQYF.

The chain recombines TRBV20-1 with TRBJ1-1, with unresolved D. The CDR3 extends over 12 amino acids. Germline CDR1 reads DFQATT; CDR2 reads SNEGSKA (reference sequence). V lost 6 bases to trimming and J lost 3 bases, with 11 bases between them. The CDR3 bases are TGCAGTGCACCGGGCTCGGACACTGAAGCTTTCTTT. It is translated as CSAPGSDTEAFF.

This clonotype showed up many times. This chain uses TRBV7-9 with TRBJ1-2; D is unresolved. The CDR3 runs to 20 residues. Trimming removed 1 base at V and 7 bases at J, with 31 bases between. Per the germline V gene, CDR1 is SEHNR and CDR2 is FQNEAQ (reference sequence). The CDR3 DNA is TGTGCCAGCAGCTTAGAAGGTCTAAGGGCGCGCGAAGAAGGCCCTTCTGGCTACACCTTC. This translates into CASSLEGLRAREEGPSGYTF.

The CDR3 nucleotides read TGCAGCGTTGAGCGGGGGGCCTCCTACAATGAGCAGTTCTTC. Encoded protein: CSVERGASYNEQFF. The J gene is TRBJ2-1, the V gene TRBV29-1, with 8 bases that match TRBD2. Germline lookup yields CDR1 SQVTM and CDR2 ANQGSEA. After removal of 3 bases from V and 0 bases from J, the junction contained 1 base not matched to a gene. The CDR3 totals 14 residues.

This clonotype was counted at least ten times. J is TRBJ2-3 and V is TRBV7-9; D might be TRBD2 (5 bases). The V end was cut by 1 base, the J end by 2 bases, with 13 bases between. The V gene's germline CDR1 is SEHNR and CDR2 FQNEAQ (reference sequence). This CDR3 spans 16 amino acids. The CDR3 DNA sequence: TGTGCCAGCAGCTTAGGACCCGGGATTATCACAGATACGCAGTATTTT. It encodes CASSLGPGIITDTQYF.

Here the CDR3 reads CASSPPTGQPQHF. The CDR3 nucleotides read TGTGCCAGCAGCCCCCCCACGGGGCAGCCCCAGCATTTT. This chain connects TRBV25-1 to TRBJ1-5; D gene uncertain. This CDR3 is 13 amino acids long. V lost 6 bases, J lost 7 bases, and 13 bases lay in between. Germline CDR1 MGHDK, CDR2 SYGVNS.

The chain combines TRBV2 with TRBJ2-1; TRBD1 might be the D (6 bases). Trimming removed 6 bases at V and 4 bases at J, with 16 bases between. CDR1 and CDR2 (germline): SNHLY, FYNNEI. This CDR3 contains 15 residues. CDR3 region: CASSRVGARYNEQFF. The CDR3 DNA sequence: TGTGCCAGCAGCCGGGTGGGGGCCCGGTACAATGAGCAGTTCTTC.

This chain uses TRBV7-2 with TRBJ2-5; no clear D. Germline CDR1 SGHTA, CDR2 FQGNSA. This CDR3 spans 11 amino acids. Trimming shortened V by 5 bases and J by 8 bases, and 9 bases separated the two germline ends. CDR3 region: CASSPESTQYF. In DNA form, the CDR3 reads TGTGCCAGCAGCCCGGAGTCAACCCAGTACTTC.

On this clonotype itself: This could be a read error, since a much larger clone is one nucleotide away. As the CDR3 is not closed by the conserved phenylalanine or tryptophan, this likely results from a read error. The V gene is TRBV7-9, the J gene TRBJ1-5; D is undetermined. There are 15 residues in the CDR3. CDR1 is SEHNR, CDR2 FQNEAQ, per germline (reference sequence). CDR3 in amino acids: CASSQDSQRNQPQHS. CDR3 DNA sequence: TGCGCCAGCAGCCAAGATTCGCAGCGCAATCAGCCCCAGCATTCT.

V gene TRBV7-3 combines with J gene TRBJ2-7; D may match TRBD1 or TRBD2 (6 bases each). CDR3 length equals 12 residues. The germline gives CDR1 SGHTA, CDR2 FQGTGA. V was trimmed by 11 bases and J by 0 bases, leaving 11 bases between them. The DNA of the CDR3 is TGTGCCTGGAGGGGGAGCTCCTACGAGCAGTACTTC. Amino acid sequence: CAWRGSSYEQYF.

The chain joins TRBV15 to TRBJ2-5; TRBD2 matches 11 bases. Trimming cost V 5 bases and J 3 bases; bases outside gene matches: 2. This CDR3 is 14 amino acids long. Germline CDR1 reads LNHNV; CDR2 reads YYDKDF (reference sequence). The CDR3 sequence: CATSRGLAEETQYF. Written as DNA, the CDR3 is TGTGCCACCAGCCGGGGACTAGCGGAAGAGACCCAGTACTTC. Filled out from reference TRBV15 and TRBJ2-5, the complete variable domain reads DAMVIQNPRYQVTQFGKPVTLSCSQTLNHNVMYWYQQKSSQAPKLLFHYYDKDFNNEADTPDNFQSRRPNTSFCFLDIRSPGLGDTAMYLCATSRGLAEETQYFGPGTRLLVL.

Of note for this clonotype: Relative to the germline gene, one junction end is altered; a read error may explain this. The rearrangement links TRBV29-1 to TRBJ1-2; 7 bases line up with TRBD1. Germline lookup yields CDR1 SQVTM and CDR2 ANQGSEA. The CDR3 is 15 residues long. The CDR3 DNA sequence: TGCAGCGTGGGGGGCGAGGGACAGCTTAACTACGGCTACACCTTC. Translating gives CSVGGEGQLNYGYTF.

This clonotype was counted between two and nine times. The chain joins TRBV30 to TRBJ2-7, with TRBD2 as a possible D gene (6 bases). In germline, CDR1 is GTSNPN, CDR2 SVGIG (reference sequence). The CDR3 length is 14 residues. Trimming cost V 3 bases and J 2 bases, with 14 bases left between them. For the CDR3, the DNA is TGTGCCTGGAGCACGGGACTTTCCGCCTACGAGCAGTACTTC. Translating gives CAWSTGLSAYEQYF.

J is TRBJ2-7 and V is TRBV7-8; no clear D. The CDR3 totals 16 residues. CDR1 and CDR2 (germline): SGHVS, FQNEAQ. V was shortened by 1 base and J by 2 bases, with 15 bases between the two germline ends. The CDR3 here is CASSLERSNQPYEQYF. The CDR3 bases are TGTGCCAGCAGCTTAGAACGGAGCAATCAGCCCTACGAGCAGTACTTC.

This clonotype was counted ten times or more. This sequence joins TRBV10-2 and TRBJ2-7, with D possibly matching TRBD1 (5 bases). Deletions cut 8 bases from V and 0 bases from J, with 8 bases between. The germline gives CDR1 WSHSY, CDR2 SAAADI. The CDR3 consists of 12 residues. The CDR3 sequence: CASGDSSYEQYF. The CDR3 DNA reads as TGCGCCAGCGGAGACAGCTCCTACGAGCAGTACTTC.

This clonotype has at least ten counts. The genes are TRBV5-1 and TRBJ1-1; 12 nucleotides agree with TRBD1. Trimming removed 0 bases from V and 4 bases from J; junction bases left unmatched: 7. This CDR3 is built from 17 residues. Germline CDR1 is SGHRS and CDR2 is YFSETQ. CDR3 in amino acids: CASSLGDRGRVVTEAFF. In DNA, the CDR3 is TGCGCCAGCAGCTTGGGGGACAGGGGGCGGGTTGTCACTGAAGCTTTCTTT.